Shown below are 16 T cell receptor beta chains from a single sample sequenced in a study of T cells in Graves' hyperthyroidism and ophthalmopathy (dated by TCRdb to 2018 to 2020). Library method: multiplex PCR. The listed sequencing device is Illumina HiSeq 2000. Amplification of TCR beta CDR3 regions was carried out from RNA transcripts. The first round of RT-PCR for the TCR CDR3 was performed with the HTBI primer set and the Qiagen OneStep RT-PCR kit. TCRdb reworked the public reads: Q25 trimming with fastp, MiXCR clone assembly, productive beta chains retained. Rows merge per CDR3 protein into single entries with the most common DNA and genes. The sample has 480,000 or so distinct CDR3 sequences on record, about 15% of them singletons. The top ten clonotypes cover around a sixth of the sample. The sample consisted of blood. The source is a woman in her late teens or twenties with Graves' hyperthyroidism.

Ten or more counts support this clonotype. The rearrangement joins TRBV14 to TRBJ1-3; D remains ambiguous. CDR3 length: 15 amino acids. V was pared by 1 base and J by 0 bases, with 7 bases between. Germline V gene sequence: CDR1 SGHDN, CDR2 FVKESK. The DNA for the CDR3 is TGTGCCAGCAGCCAAGGTGTCCGCTCTGGAAACACCATATATTTT. This codes for CASSQGVRSGNTIYF.

This clonotype was seen repeatedly, ten times or more. The J gene is TRBJ1-2, the V gene TRBV2; D remains ambiguous. The germline V gene has CDR1 SNHLY and CDR2 FYNNEI. This CDR3 spans 11 amino acids. With 3 bases removed from V and 8 bases from J, the gap between germline ends came to 7 bases. CDR3 nucleotides: TGTGCCAGCAGTGAGGAACGCGGCTACACCTTC. It specifies CASSEERGYTF.

This clonotype was counted a few times. A much larger clonotype is one base distant, so this may be a read error. The rearrangement uses TRBV28 and TRBJ1-1; weak D call: TRBD1 (5 bases). This CDR3 comprises 15 residues. Germline V lookup: CDR1 MDHEN, CDR2 SYDVKM. CDR3 protein: CSSSYPGGGVLQAFF. The CDR3 bases are TGTTCCAGCAGTTACCCTGGGGGAGGGGTTCTCCAGGCTTTCTTT.

This clonotype showed up just a few times. The chain carries TRBV5-1 and TRBJ2-2, with D tentatively TRBD1 (5 bases). Germline V gene data show CDR1 as SGHRS and CDR2 as YFSETQ. This CDR3 spans 14 amino acids. The V end lost 7 bases, the J end lost 5 bases, and 15 bases lay between the germline ends. The CDR3 region has the DNA TGCGCCAGCGAACGGCAGGGTTTAACCGGGGAGCTGTTTTTT. Its translation: CASERQGLTGELFF.

The V call is TRBV4-1, the J call TRBJ1-5; tentatively, D is TRBD1 (6 bases). CDR3 length: 18 amino acids. V was cut by 5 bases and J by 0 bases, with 20 bases left in between. The germline V gene encodes CDR1 MGHRA and CDR2 YSYEKL. CDR3 nucleotides: TGCGCCAGCAGCTCCCATATTAGGACAGCTAATAGCAATCAGCCCCAGCATTTT. Amino acids: CASSSHIRTANSNQPQHF.

There are many counts of this clonotype. This chain links TRBV5-1 with TRBJ2-1; TRBD2 matches 14 bases. Germline loops: CDR1 SGHRS, CDR2 YFSETQ. The CDR3 consists of 16 residues. J gave up 6 bases and V 5 bases, and 7 bases lay outside the gene matches. CDR3 nucleotide sequence: TGCGCCAGCAGGTCACCGGGGACTAGCGGGGGCAATGAGCAGTTCTTC. Translation: CASRSPGTSGGNEQFF.

This clonotype was counted between two and nine times. CDR3 coding DNA: TGCGCCAGCAGCAACAAAATGAACACTGAAGCTTTCTTT. Its translation is CASSNKMNTEAFF. The chain is built from TRBV5-1 and TRBJ1-1; D ambiguous. V was cut by 4 bases and J by 0 bases, with 7 bases left in between. This CDR3 has 13 residues. The germline V gene has CDR1 SGHRS and CDR2 YFSETQ.

This clonotype was seen ten or more times. The chain couples TRBV6-1 to TRBJ2-1; a possible D gene is TRBD2 (5 bases). The V end lost 7 bases, the J end lost 4 bases, and 17 bases lay between the germline ends. This CDR3 spans 15 amino acids. Germline V gene sequence: CDR1 MNHNS, CDR2 SASEGT. The CDR3 DNA follows: TGTGCCAGCACCCCGACTATCCCACCTTACAATGAGCAGTTCTTC. This gives the protein CASTPTIPPYNEQFF.

This clonotype has at least ten counts. This CDR3 reads CASTPGLTNTDTQYF. Here the CDR3 DNA reads TGTGCCAGCACTCCGGGACTAACTAACACAGATACGCAGTATTTT. The V gene is TRBV27, the J gene TRBJ2-3; TRBD2 matches 7 bases. V dropped 7 bases and J dropped 2; count of bases not matched to a gene: 9. This CDR3 comprises 15 residues. In germline, CDR1 is MNHEY, CDR2 SMNVEV (reference sequence).

This clonotype has at least ten counts. The chain has TRBV6-1 and TRBJ2-3; 11 bases align to TRBD2. Germline assignment: CDR1 MNHNS and CDR2 SASEGT. Trimming at V came to 5 bases and at J to 0 bases, leaving 7 bases not matched to a gene. CDR3 length: 17 residues. The CDR3 loop is CASSQRLAGYSTDTQYF. In DNA form, the CDR3 reads TGTGCCAGCAGTCAACGACTAGCGGGATATAGCACAGATACGCAGTATTTT.

This clonotype has ten or more counts. The CDR3 sequence is CSVVGPVGGLAVEDEQFF. The CDR3 DNA sequence: TGCAGCGTTGTGGGGCCGGTTGGTGGACTAGCGGTGGAGGATGAGCAGTTCTTC. This chain uses TRBV29-1 with TRBJ2-1; TRBD2 matches at 10 bases. The CDR3 consists of 18 residues. Losses at the gene ends were 4 bases for V and 8 bases for J; bases not matched to a gene: 20. Germline V lookup: CDR1 SQVTM, CDR2 ANQGSEA.

This clonotype was detected only a few times. The genes are TRBV2 and TRBJ1-5; the match to TRBD1 covers 12 bases. The CDR3 runs 15 residues. V lost 2 bases and J lost 8; bases outside the gene matches: 4. Germline CDR1 is SNHLY and CDR2 is FYNNEI. CDR3 in DNA: TGTGCCAGCAGTGAAAGGGGACAGGGGGCTAAGCCCCAGCATTTT. Translation: CASSERGQGAKPQHF.

This clonotype appeared many times. The chain couples TRBV5-1 to TRBJ2-3; 10 bases map to TRBD2. The CDR3 covers 18 residues. With V trimmed by 1 base and J by 2 bases, 10 bases remained unmatched. Germline V lookup: CDR1 SGHRS, CDR2 YFSETQ. The CDR3 protein is CASSLQSRSGGFTDTQYF. The CDR3 DNA is TGCGCCAGCAGCTTGCAGAGCCGTAGCGGGGGGTTCACAGATACGCAGTATTTT.

This clonotype was recorded many times. The rearrangement joins TRBV24-1 to TRBJ1-1; D unresolved. Trimming stripped 9 bases from V and 4 bases from J, with 5 bases between. Germline V gene sequence: CDR1 KGHDR, CDR2 SFDVKD. The CDR3 covers 10 residues. DNA of the CDR3: TGTGCCACCCTGTCCACTGAAGCTTTCTTT. It translates to CATLSTEAFF.

In regard to this clonotype: A junction end diverges from the germline sequence, so it may reflect a read error. The V and J genes are TRBV6-1 and TRBJ1-5, with D uncertain. Looked up from germline, CDR1 is MNHNS and CDR2 is SASEGT. The CDR3 length is 14 residues. The CDR3 nucleotides read TGTGCCTGCAGTGAAGCGGACGGTTATCAGCCCCAGCATTTT. This translates into CACSEADGYQPQHF.

This chain connects TRBV11-2 to TRBJ2-5, with 11 positions matching TRBD2. There are 21 residues in the CDR3. Germline CDR1 SGHAT, CDR2 FQNNGV. V lost 6 bases, J lost 4 bases, and 25 bases stayed unmatched. CDR3 nucleotides: TGTGCCAGCAGGGGACTAGCGGCTAGCGGTAGGCCTAGCGGGAGGCGAGAGACCCAGTACTTC. The encoded protein is CASRGLAASGRPSGRRETQYF.